These T cell receptor beta chains were read from a single sample in a study of blood T cell repertoires in COVID-19. Some clones are missing from TCRdb's copy, which holds only in-frame ones; the method was immunoSEQ multiplex PCR. The sample lists more than 250,000 clones; approximately 89% were seen once. The source material was peripheral blood. The receptors here all came from a woman aged 30 to 39 with COVID-19, enrolled during active disease. Both conserved end residues are part of each CDR3.

>16|TRBV15|TRBJ2-3
CATSSARLGGADTQYF
>15|TRBV7-8|TRBJ2-1
CASNPSAGGPNEQFF
>15|TRBV28|TRBJ1-4
CASSSRIRGKEKLFF
>16|TRBV6-6|TRBJ2-3
CASSLGTSGGTDTQYF
>14|TRBV6-5|TRBJ2-7
CASSSRQFHYEQYF
>13|TRBV27|TRBJ2-1
CASSLSGGGEQFF
>14|TRBV18|TRBJ2-3
CASSPPPGPDTQYF
>14|TRBV11-2|TRBJ2-5
CASSHQIRGETQYF
>14|TRBV9|TRBJ2-3
CASSVTGEPDTQYF
>14|TRBV6-5|TRBJ2-2
CASRGTPNTGELFF
>12|TRBV5-4|TRBJ2-5
CASSLVAETQYF
>17|TRBV7-8|TRBJ2-1
CASSLQQGLAGGNEQFF
>13|TRBV5-4|TRBJ1-4
CASSFYRDEKLFF
>16|TRBV19|TRBJ1-5
CASSPWGQDSNQPQHF
>15|TRBV4-3|TRBJ2-2
CASSPAGDDTGELFF
>14|TRBV6-2/TRBV6-3|TRBJ1-1
CASSYGAGSTEAFF
>13|TRBV7-2|TRBJ2-1
CASNPDRVNEQFF
>13|TRBV6-5|TRBJ1-4
CASNTGGSGKLFF
>14|TRBV13|TRBJ1-1
CASSLGAGRTEAFF
>15|TRBV5-1|TRBJ2-5
CASSSGGAKEETQYF
>13|TRBV30|TRBJ2-1
CAWVPAGMNEQFF
>14|TRBV30|TRBJ2-1
CAYRLPGGPNEQFF
>14|TRBV15|TRBJ1-3
CATSRGGSGNTIYF
>13|TRBV6-5|TRBJ1-6
CASSFEGDSPLHF
>15|TRBV6-5|TRBJ1-4
CASSYAGQPNEKLFF
>14|TRBV6-6|TRBJ2-7
CASSGQGTSYEQYF
>15|TRBV4-1|TRBJ1-5
CASSHFPGDGQPQHF